Here is one TCR beta chain with its context. No cognate antigen has been identified for it. No base qualities exist here, and no much larger clone lies one base off it. The donors belonged to the validation cohort of over a hundred subjects, which was separate from the 666-subject first cohort. CDR1 and CDR2 are drawn from the germline V gene: KGHSH, LQKENI. The CDR3 covers 15 residues, taking in both the cysteine and the phenylalanine. The read is trimmed to its CDR3 DNA, 45 bases read in frame from base 1. Unmatched junction bases come to 7, with V trimmed by 3 bases and J by 4 bases. This record comes from a study of cytomegalovirus exposure and HLA in healthy donors (dated by TCRdb to about 2017). The study in broad terms: According to a later analysis, the roughly 120 validation repertoires were produced on the same platform as the 700 or so repertoires of the first cohort. The study combined high-throughput TCR immunosequencing, statistical association of individual TCRs with disease status, and machine learning to predict cytomegalovirus infection status. The study aimed to test whether cataloging public T cell receptors could reveal signatures of past pathogen exposure. Besides the first cohort of hundreds of subjects, a separate validation cohort made up of 95 to 150 different subjects was used. What the study reported, not specific to this receptor: It was suggested by the authors that the approach could potentially be generalized to other disease states and immunological phenotypes. In vitro tests confirmed that a few of the cytomegalovirus-associated TCR beta chains recognize cytomegalovirus antigens. Across donors, most TCR sequences were observed very rarely, whereas some public TCRs were present in many individuals. Cytomegalovirus status was reported to be diagnosed by the classifier with high specificity and sensitivity in both the original and validation cohorts. In the study, 150 to 200 TCR beta chains were listed as associated with cytomegalovirus. Subsequent analysis determined that TCRs grouped into clusters in the first cohort also showed a tendency toward co-occurrence across the roughly 110 validation repertoires, and 85% to 95% of cluster scores exceeded 0. A later analysis had no HLA typing for the validation cohort, so co-occurrence there was scored across all 120 or so repertoires.

Libraries came from the immunoSEQ multiplex PCR assay. Turning to the authors' computational methods: A statistical classification framework was developed to diagnose cytomegalovirus status using the catalog of TCR beta chain sequences. TCRdb carries this immuneACCESS record with in-frame sequences only. Its versions omit some clonotypes, under half of them owing to an unresolved V gene in the studies checked, with the rest unexplained. The V and J calls and clone size were taken over from that table, and D and trimming were inferred from the DNA. The table for this sample lists about 140,000 clones; 94% of them were counted only once. Less than 2% of the sample rests with the top ten.

This chain joins TRBV18 to TRBJ1-2, with 8 bases matching TRBD1. The sample consisted of PBMCs. The receptor was derived from a young man in good health and CMV-seropositive. The bases read TGTGCCAGCTCACCCGGGACAGGAGAATTCTATGGCTACACCTTC. It encodes CASSPGTGEFYGYTF.